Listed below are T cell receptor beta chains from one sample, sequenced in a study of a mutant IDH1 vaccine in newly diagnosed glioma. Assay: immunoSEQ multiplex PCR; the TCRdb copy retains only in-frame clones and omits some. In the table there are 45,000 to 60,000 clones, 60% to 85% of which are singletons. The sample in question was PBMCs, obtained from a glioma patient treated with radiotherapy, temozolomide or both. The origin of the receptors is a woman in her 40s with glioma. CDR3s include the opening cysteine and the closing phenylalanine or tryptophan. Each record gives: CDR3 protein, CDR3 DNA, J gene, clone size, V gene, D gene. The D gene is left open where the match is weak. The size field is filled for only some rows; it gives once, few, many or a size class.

CDR3: CASSVVGFPPLHF
DNA: TGTGCCAGCAGCGTAGTGGGGTTTCCACCCCTCCACTTT
J: TRBJ1-6
size: -
V: TRBV9
D: -

CDR3: CSGWDFGNTIYF
DNA: TGCAGCGGCTGGGATTTCGGAAACACCATATATTTT
J: TRBJ1-3
size: -
V: TRBV29-1
D: -

CDR3: CASSDRDRENEQYF
DNA: TGTGCCAGCAGCGACCGGGACAGGGAGAACGAGCAGTACTTC
J: TRBJ2-7
size: -
V: TRBV9
D: TRBD1

CDR3: CASSFLRLYNSPLHF
DNA: TGTGCCAGCAGCTTTTTGCGGCTATATAATTCACCCCTCCACTTT
J: TRBJ1-6
size: -
V: TRBV5-6
D: -

CDR3: CASSTASLSGSSYEQYF
DNA: TGTGCCAGTAGTACCGCCTCCCTCAGCGGCTCCTCCTACGAGCAGTACTTC
J: TRBJ2-7
size: -
V: TRBV19
D: -

CDR3: CASRGGWGSTDTQYF
DNA: TGTGCCAGCAGGGGGGGTTGGGGAAGCACAGATACGCAGTATTTT
J: TRBJ2-3
size: -
V: TRBV6-1
D: -

CDR3: CASSQDGARGYGEQYF
DNA: TGCGCCAGCAGCCAAGACGGGGCCAGGGGATATGGCGAGCAGTACTTC
J: TRBJ2-7
size: few
V: TRBV4-1
D: -

CDR3: CASSVGANTEAFF
DNA: TGTGCTAGCAGCGTCGGAGCAAACACTGAAGCTTTCTTT
J: TRBJ1-1
size: few
V: TRBV7-7
D: -

CDR3: CASSENLNTEAFF
DNA: TGCGCCAGCAGCGAGAATCTGAACACTGAAGCTTTCTTT
J: TRBJ1-1
size: -
V: TRBV10-1
D: -

CDR3: CASSRDRGSNQPQHF
DNA: TGTGCCAGCAGTAGGGACAGGGGGTCCAATCAGCCCCAGCATTTT
J: TRBJ1-5
size: few
V: TRBV6-6
D: TRBD1